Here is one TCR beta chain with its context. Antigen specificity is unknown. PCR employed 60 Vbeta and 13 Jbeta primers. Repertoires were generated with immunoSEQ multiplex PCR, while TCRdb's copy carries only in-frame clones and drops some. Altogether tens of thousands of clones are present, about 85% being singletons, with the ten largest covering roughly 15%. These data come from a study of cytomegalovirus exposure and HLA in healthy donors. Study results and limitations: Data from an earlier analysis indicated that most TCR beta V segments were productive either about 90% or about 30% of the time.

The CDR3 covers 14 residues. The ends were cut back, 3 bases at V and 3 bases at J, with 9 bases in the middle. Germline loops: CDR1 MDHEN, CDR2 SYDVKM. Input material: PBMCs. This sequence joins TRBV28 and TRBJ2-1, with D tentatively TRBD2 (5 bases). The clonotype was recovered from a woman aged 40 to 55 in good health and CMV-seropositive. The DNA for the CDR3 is TGTGCCAGCAGTTTCCGGGAAAACTACAATGAGCAGTTCTTC. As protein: CASSFRENYNEQFF.